Presented here are 15 T cell receptor beta chains from one specimen sequenced in a study of T cells in Graves' hyperthyroidism and ophthalmopathy (dated by TCRdb to between 2018 and 2020). Libraries were prepared through multiplex PCR. The sequencer listed for this sample is Illumina HiSeq 2000. TCR beta CDR3 regions were amplified from RNA transcripts. The TCR CDR3 was subjected to a first round of RT-PCR using the HTBI primer set and the Qiagen OneStep RT-PCR kit. The public reads were run again by TCRdb, first through fastp at Q25 and then through MiXCR, and only productive beta chains were kept. Each entry merges the rows of one CDR3 protein and shows their most common DNA and genes. The sample data list a few hundred thousand distinct CDR3 sequences, and roughly 46% of these were observed just once. Just under 8.5% of the sample comes from the top ten. The sample taken for sequencing was peripheral blood or thyroid tissue (not recorded which). These receptors were collected from a woman in her late teens or twenties with Graves' hyperthyroidism. Donor details come from another sample of the same person, matched by shared clones.

This clonotype has more than one count but fewer than ten. Sequence at one end of the junction differs from germline and may be a read error. This chain connects TRBV10-3 to TRBJ2-7; D possibly matches TRBD1 or TRBD2 (5 bases each). The CDR3 runs 14 residues. Germline values: CDR1 ENHRY, CDR2 SYGVKD. The CDR3 DNA reads TGTGCCACCGTTCCGGGACCCAACTCCCACGAGCAGTACTTC. As protein: CATVPGPNSHEQYF.

This chain connects TRBV29-1 to TRBJ1-2; D perhaps matches TRBD1 (5 bases). The length of the CDR3 is 11 residues. The germline gives CDR1 SQVTM, CDR2 ANQGSEA. Here the CDR3 DNA reads TGCAGTGCGGCCGGGGCCAGAGGCTACACCTTC. Translation: CSAAGARGYTF.

This clonotype has only a few counts. This chain links TRBV7-2 with TRBJ2-7; D unresolved. The CDR3 consists of 15 residues. Trimming took off 1 base at V and 0 bases at J, with 10 bases between the two ends. From germline, CDR1 is SGHTA and CDR2 FQGNSA. CDR3 amino acids: CASSLEVWASYEQYF. In nucleotides, the CDR3 is TGTGCCAGCAGCTTAGAGGTCTGGGCCTCCTACGAGCAGTACTTC.

CDR3 nucleotides: TGTGCCAGCAGCCAAGACGGGGGGGCTGGAAACACCATATATTTT. Protein sequence: CASSQDGGAGNTIYF. The chain recombines TRBV7-2 with TRBJ1-3; D perhaps matches TRBD1 (5 bases). From germline, CDR1 is SGHTA and CDR2 FQGNSA. Trimming pared 5 bases from V and 2 bases from J, leaving 13 bases between. The CDR3 sequence is 15 residues long. Variable domain in full (rest from reference TRBV7-2 and TRBJ1-3): GAGVSQSPSNKVTEKGKDVELRCDPISGHTALYWYRQSLGQGLEFLIYFQGNSAPDKSGLPSDRFSAERTGGSVSTLTIQRTQQEDSAVYLCASSQDGGAGNTIYFGEGSWLTVV.

This clonotype was counted many times. CDR3 in DNA: TGTGCCATCAGTGATGAGGGCCAACGGAGCAATCAGCCCCAGCATTTT. It codes for CAISDEGQRSNQPQHF. The rearrangement uses TRBV10-3 and TRBJ1-5, with D uncertain. Germline-derived CDR1 and CDR2 are ENHRY and SYGVKD. CDR3 length: 16 residues. V lost 3 bases, J lost 1 base, and 13 bases lay in between.

The chain has TRBV5-1 and TRBJ1-1, with D tentatively TRBD1 (6 bases). Germline CDR1 reads SGHRS; CDR2 reads YFSETQ. Trimming took off 3 bases at V and 4 bases at J, with 13 bases between the two ends. The CDR3 has 14 amino acids. Here the CDR3 DNA reads TGCGCCAGCAGCTCCGTGGGGGGGCCCACTGAAGCTTTCTTT. Amino acids: CASSSVGGPTEAFF.

In this sample, this clonotype turned up a few times. The CDR3 reads CASSERTNTGELFF. The CDR3 coding sequence is TGTGCCAGCAGTGAGAGGACGAACACCGGGGAGCTGTTTTTT. The rearrangement links TRBV2 to TRBJ2-2; D is undetermined. Germline CDR1 is SNHLY and CDR2 is FYNNEI. The CDR3 loop spans 14 amino acids. V was trimmed by 3 bases and J by 0 bases, leaving 5 bases between them.

The chain combines TRBV7-7 with TRBJ2-5; 15 bases fit TRBD2. With 5 bases clipped from V and 3 bases from J, the junction kept 7 bases outside the gene matches. CDR3 length: 17 amino acids. CDR1 and CDR2 (germline): SSHAT, FNYEAQ (reference sequence). The CDR3 nucleotides read TGTGCCAGCAGCCCCCGGACTAGCGGGAGGGTTGAAGAGACCCAGTACTTC. The encoded protein is CASSPRTSGRVEETQYF.

The J gene is TRBJ1-2, the V gene TRBV20-1; D gene ambiguous. Between the trimmed V and J ends, which lost 4 bases and 5 bases, there was a span of 14 bases. The CDR3 covers 13 residues. Germline assignment: CDR1 DFQATT and CDR2 SNEGSKA (reference sequence). CDR3 coding DNA: TGCAGTGCTATGCAAGGAGGTCCGTATGGCTACACCTTC. Encoded protein: CSAMQGGPYGYTF.

V and J are TRBV10-3 and TRBJ1-2, with a possible D match to TRBD1 (5 bases). This CDR3 is 14 amino acids long. Germline loops: CDR1 ENHRY, CDR2 SYGVKD. Trimming left V 0 bases short and J 3 bases short, with 8 bases between. Here the CDR3 reads CAISESSGDYGYTF. DNA for the CDR3: TGTGCCATCAGTGAGTCGTCGGGGGACTATGGCTACACCTTC.

Notes on this clonotype: Relative to the germline gene, one junction end is altered; a read error may explain this. V is TRBV7-2 and J is TRBJ1-5; 7 bases fit TRBD1. CDR1 and CDR2 from the germline V gene are SGHTA and FQGNSA. The CDR3 extends over 16 amino acids. CDR3 in amino acids: CASSKIQGSSNQLQHF. The CDR3 nucleotides are TGTGCCAGCAGCAAAATACAGGGGTCGAGCAATCAGCTCCAGCATTTT.

As to this clonotype: This could be a read error, since a much larger clone is one nucleotide away. The chain couples TRBV10-3 to TRBJ1-5, with D uncertain. The CDR3 contains 14 residues. Germline V CDR1 and CDR2: ENHRY, SYGVKD. The CDR3 reads CVIKGRNSNQPQHF. The CDR3 coding sequence is TGTGTCATCAAAGGTCGAAATAGCAATCAGCCCCAGCATTTT.

This chain links TRBV29-1 with TRBJ1-2; D is unclear. With 7 bases removed from V and 8 bases from J, the gap between germline ends came to 11 bases. The CDR3 has 10 residues. The germline V gene encodes CDR1 SQVTM and CDR2 ANQGSEA. DNA for the CDR3: TGCAGCGCGGCGGTTCTGGGCTACACCTTC. Its protein product is CSAAVLGYTF.

This clonotype was found once. V and J are TRBV6-5 and TRBJ2-5; 7 bases align to TRBD2. Germline lookup yields CDR1 MNHEY and CDR2 SVGAGI. This CDR3 is 12 amino acids long. The junction had 7 bases not matched to a gene; V was cut back by 6 bases and J by 9 bases. The CDR3 DNA reads TGTGCCAGCAGCCTAAGCCGGGAGGCCCAGTACTTC. This sequence encodes CASSLSREAQYF.

This clonotype was observed many times. V usage is TRBV7-9 and J usage is TRBJ1-2, with a possible D match to TRBD1 (5 bases). The V and J ends lost 8 bases and 7 bases respectively, with 14 bases between them. The CDR3 loop spans 12 amino acids. Per the germline V gene, CDR1 is SEHNR and CDR2 is FQNEAQ (reference sequence). CDR3 bases: TGTGCCAGCCGGCGGGGCGCGGGTGGCTACACCTTC. It specifies CASRRGAGGYTF.